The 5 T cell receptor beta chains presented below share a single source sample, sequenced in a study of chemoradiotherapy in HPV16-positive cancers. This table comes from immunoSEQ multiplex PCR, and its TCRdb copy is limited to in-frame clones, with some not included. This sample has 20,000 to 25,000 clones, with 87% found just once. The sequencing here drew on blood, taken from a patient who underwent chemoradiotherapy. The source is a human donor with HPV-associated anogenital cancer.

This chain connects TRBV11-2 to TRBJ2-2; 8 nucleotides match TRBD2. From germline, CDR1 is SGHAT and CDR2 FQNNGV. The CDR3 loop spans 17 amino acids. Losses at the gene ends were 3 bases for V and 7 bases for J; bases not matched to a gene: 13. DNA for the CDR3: TGTGCCAGCAGCTTTCCCCCTACCGGGAGGGTTGACGGGGAGCTGTTTTTT. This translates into CASSFPPTGRVDGELFF.

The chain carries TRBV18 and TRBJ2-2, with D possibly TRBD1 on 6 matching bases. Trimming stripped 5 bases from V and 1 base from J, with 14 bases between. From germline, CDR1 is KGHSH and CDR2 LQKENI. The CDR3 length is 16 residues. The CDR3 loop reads CASSSLPGQNTGELFF. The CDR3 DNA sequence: TGTGCCAGCTCATCATTGCCGGGACAGAACACCGGGGAGCTGTTTTTT.

CDR3 protein: CASSSHLFRYTYGYTF. The CDR3 DNA sequence: TGTGCCAGCAGTTCCCACCTCTTTCGGTACACCTATGGCTACACCTTC. The V call is TRBV6-5, the J call TRBJ1-2; D unclear. Trimming shortened V by 4 bases and J by 4 bases, and 19 bases separated the two germline ends. The length of the CDR3 is 16 residues. Germline loops: CDR1 MNHEY, CDR2 SVGAGI.

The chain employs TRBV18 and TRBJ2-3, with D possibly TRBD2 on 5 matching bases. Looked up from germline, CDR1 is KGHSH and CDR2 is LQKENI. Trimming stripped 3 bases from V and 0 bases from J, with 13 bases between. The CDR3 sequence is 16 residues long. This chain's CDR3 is CASSPSSSPSTDTQYF. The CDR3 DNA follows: TGTGCCAGCTCACCCTCTAGCAGTCCGAGCACAGATACGCAGTATTTT.

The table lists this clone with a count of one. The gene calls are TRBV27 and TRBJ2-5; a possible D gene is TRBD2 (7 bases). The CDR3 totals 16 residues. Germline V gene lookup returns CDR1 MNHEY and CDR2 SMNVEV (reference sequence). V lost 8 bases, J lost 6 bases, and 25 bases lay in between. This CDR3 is CASRSKGGARGKTQYF. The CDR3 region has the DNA TGTGCCAGCCGCTCTAAAGGGGGGGCGAGGGGGAAGACCCAGTACTTC.